The rows below give T cell receptor beta chains drawn from one sample of a study of chemoradiotherapy in HPV16-positive cancers. Using immunoSEQ multiplex PCR, the repertoire was profiled, and TCRdb retains in-frame clones only, with some absent. The sample holds fewer than 11,000 clones, about 80% seen once. The sequenced sample was tumor tissue, obtained from a patient who underwent chemoradiotherapy. Source of these receptors: a human donor with HPV-associated anogenital cancer. Each CDR3 is given without its conserved first and last residue. Each record gives: V gene, clone size, CDR3 protein. Size is stated for part of the rows, as once, few or many counts, or as a class when the clone is expanded.

v_call: TRBV19
clone_size: .
cdr3_aa: ASMKIGGAWNTEAF

v_call: TRBV5-1
clone_size: .
cdr3_aa: ASSLGGQGMANYGYT

v_call: TRBV4-2
clone_size: .
cdr3_aa: ASSQDHSRDDTEAF

v_call: TRBV25-1
clone_size: few
cdr3_aa: ASTRGGGAEAF

v_call: TRBV6-1
clone_size: .
cdr3_aa: ASREDSYPGTEAF

v_call: TRBV29-1
clone_size: once
cdr3_aa: SVVHVNTEAF

v_call: TRBV18
clone_size: .
cdr3_aa: ASSQTPWPRGRNQPQH

v_call: TRBV10-3
clone_size: .
cdr3_aa: AIRDGTGGGYT

v_call: TRBV15
clone_size: .
cdr3_aa: ATSPGGGKTNEKLF

v_call: TRBV5-5
clone_size: .
cdr3_aa: ASSSTGGSGNTEAF

v_call: TRBV28
clone_size: once
cdr3_aa: ASSFRRGGQNYEQY

v_call: TRBV20-1
clone_size: .
cdr3_aa: SARRVGKLF

v_call: TRBV11-1
clone_size: .
cdr3_aa: ASSGRAWTDTQY

v_call: TRBV4-1
clone_size: .
cdr3_aa: ASSPKGTGGGQPQH

v_call: TRBV7-9
clone_size: .
cdr3_aa: ASSPTGDTEAF

v_call: TRBV7-8
clone_size: once
cdr3_aa: ASSLAEATSEAF

v_call: TRBV27
clone_size: .
cdr3_aa: ASSLAGQGRNIQY

v_call: TRBV2
clone_size: .
cdr3_aa: ASMGTGSAYGYT

v_call: TRBV2
clone_size: .
cdr3_aa: ASSGGSGGTQETQY

v_call: TRBV5-1
clone_size: .
cdr3_aa: ASSADSYNNEQF

v_call: TRBV5-8
clone_size: .
cdr3_aa: ATEDRNTDTQY

v_call: TRBV18
clone_size: .
cdr3_aa: ASSRRRGEGNTIY

v_call: TRBV28
clone_size: .
cdr3_aa: ASSVDRGQGGYT

v_call: TRBV12-5
clone_size: .
cdr3_aa: ASGLSPDRVSYSYNEQF

v_call: TRBV23-1
clone_size: once
cdr3_aa: ASSQYVSAYEQY

v_call: TRBV28
clone_size: .
cdr3_aa: ATRQGGAGSPLH

v_call: TRBV6-1
clone_size: .
cdr3_aa: AVLNSDYGYT

v_call: TRBV14
clone_size: once
cdr3_aa: ASSQDWGTSMPDTQY

v_call: TRBV5-3
clone_size: few
cdr3_aa: ASSLILSTDTQY

v_call: TRBV6-1
clone_size: .
cdr3_aa: ASSEWDTIY

v_call: TRBV7-2
clone_size: .
cdr3_aa: ASSLGWQSNQPQH

v_call: TRBV30
clone_size: .
cdr3_aa: AWSRGDWGYT

v_call: TRBV11-2
clone_size: once
cdr3_aa: ASGPRTGGSSGNTIY

v_call: TRBV9
clone_size: .
cdr3_aa: ASSVHGTGDSPLH

v_call: TRBV29-1
clone_size: .
cdr3_aa: SVKGPFYEQY

v_call: TRBV19
clone_size: .
cdr3_aa: ASSIRAPGDTGELF

v_call: TRBV7-7
clone_size: few
cdr3_aa: ASSPGEGLPQH

v_call: TRBV5-1
clone_size: .
cdr3_aa: ASSQQGNTYNEQF

v_call: TRBV10-3
clone_size: few
cdr3_aa: AIRGGGPRNTGELF

v_call: TRBV5-1
clone_size: .
cdr3_aa: ASSSFRQGRDNEQF

v_call: TRBV2
clone_size: .
cdr3_aa: ASRNAGTPEQY

v_call: TRBV19
clone_size: .
cdr3_aa: ASSQRQGQQY

v_call: TRBV13
clone_size: .
cdr3_aa: ASSLGNRGTGELF

v_call: TRBV2
clone_size: .
cdr3_aa: ASSEDGGGLYT

v_call: TRBV4-1
clone_size: once
cdr3_aa: ASSQDAGQGYGYT

v_call: TRBV6-1
clone_size: few
cdr3_aa: ASWSGRQETQY

v_call: TRBV30
clone_size: .
cdr3_aa: AWSTHSGRYTEAF

v_call: TRBV7-9
clone_size: .
cdr3_aa: ASRSKGGTDTQY

v_call: TRBV2
clone_size: .
cdr3_aa: ASSETWEQF

v_call: TRBV7-7
clone_size: .
cdr3_aa: ASSPRVGEKLF

v_call: TRBV6-9
clone_size: once
cdr3_aa: ASSYPSHRAYEQY

v_call: TRBV11-2
clone_size: .
cdr3_aa: ASGPWTGRAF

v_call: TRBV5-6
clone_size: few
cdr3_aa: ASSGGREHGYT

v_call: TRBV2
clone_size: .
cdr3_aa: ASRGLRDARNQPQH

v_call: TRBV2
clone_size: .
cdr3_aa: ASSEERTLSGANVLT

v_call: TRBV6-1
clone_size: .
cdr3_aa: ASSPTEHYGYT

v_call: TRBV18
clone_size: .
cdr3_aa: ASSLDSYIETQY